Here is one T cell receptor (beta chain) with its context. This entry is derived from a study of T-cell memory formation after mild COVID-19. One entry per CDR3 protein results from TCRdb running MiXCR on the 5' RACE reads. The sample lists around 440,000 distinct CDR3 sequences, 18% occurring once. Trimming pared 0 bases from V and 3 bases from J, leaving 6 bases between. This CDR3 has 13 residues. Per germline, CDR1 KGHSH and CDR2 LQKENI. This TCR was sampled from an adult woman who had mild COVID-19 (a few samples of this study predate the infection). Cell type and time point are not known. The chain uses TRBV18 and TRBJ2-7; tentatively, D is TRBD1 or TRBD2 (5 bases each). Sequenced material: PBMCs or a T cell subset sorted from them (not recorded which). CDR3 loop: CASSPPGDYEQYF. The DNA of the CDR3 is TGTGCCAGCTCACCACCGGGGGACTACGAGCAGTACTTC.